These T cell receptor beta chains were read from a single sample in a study of molecular identifiers for immune sequencing clone quantification. TCRdb fed the PCR reads into MiXCR, producing one record per CDR3 protein. The sample consists of 88,000 or so distinct CDR3 sequences, roughly a fifth of them appearing once. Source material: naive CD8+ T cells from blood, with Jurkat cell RNA spiked in. These receptors were taken from a human donor in good health. Some libraries in this study had Jurkat cell RNA spiked in. The conserved cysteine and the conserved F or W are not part of the CDR3 here. The order of the fields is V gene, CDR3 protein.

>TRBV13
ASSQGTGYTEAF
>TRBV6-5
ASRDGAYEQY
>TRBV5-4
ASKLGQGNYEQY
>TRBV27
ASSSLGTGDHEQY
>TRBV19
ASSIDHTSGYNEQF
>TRBV12-3/TRBV12-4
ASRSGTGRTDTQY
>TRBV23-1
ASSQGQSGSPLH
>TRBV4-1
ASSHIGAMSGSPLH
>TRBV24-1
ATSDPGTDHYGYT
>TRBV5-8
ASSLRDRSYGYT
>TRBV5-1
ASRDGALNTEAF
>TRBV5-1
ASSLGQGITEAF
>TRBV27
ASSPASQETQY
>TRBV28
ASMATSAVLQETQY
>TRBV18
ASSPWVGEQY
>TRBV27
ASSLGQGGYGYT
>TRBV5-1
ASSLSGFNQPQH
>TRBV2
ASSGMSSGNTIY
>TRBV7-9
TEKPGQEYNEQF
>TRBV7-2
ASSLNYNEQF
>TRBV19
ASSIPGTLYGYT
>TRBV14
ASSQGARTTQETQY
>TRBV19
ASSTGSYEQY
>TRBV28
ASGPGHAYEQY
>TRBV6-1
ASSEWGIESPLH
>TRBV6-6
ASSTAWGGAPYEQY
>TRBV7-6
ASSLLLGLAGEQY
>TRBV6-5
ASSYSIAGELF
>TRBV7-9
ASSYPTAYRLTGANVLT
>TRBV12-3/TRBV12-4
ASSLAIGPGTPQH
>TRBV5-1
ASSTGLAGGPARNTGELF
>TRBV19
ASSIFEGNYGYT
>TRBV6-2/TRBV6-3
ASSYSGTPSTEAL
>TRBV14
ASSPWTGVTDTQY
>TRBV12-3/TRBV12-4
ASRSPEGAANEKLF
>TRBV11-3
ASSLGFREYGELF